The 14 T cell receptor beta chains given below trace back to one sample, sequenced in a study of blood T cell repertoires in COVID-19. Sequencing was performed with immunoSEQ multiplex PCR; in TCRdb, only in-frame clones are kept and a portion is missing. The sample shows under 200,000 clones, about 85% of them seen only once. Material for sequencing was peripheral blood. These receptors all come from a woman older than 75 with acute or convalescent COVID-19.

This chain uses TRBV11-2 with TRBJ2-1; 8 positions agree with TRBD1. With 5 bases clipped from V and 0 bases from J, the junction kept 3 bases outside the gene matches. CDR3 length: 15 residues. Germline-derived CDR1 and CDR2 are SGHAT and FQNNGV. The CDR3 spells CASSLTGGSYNEQFF. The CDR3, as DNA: TGTGCCAGCAGCCTCACAGGGGGCTCCTACAATGAGCAGTTCTTC.

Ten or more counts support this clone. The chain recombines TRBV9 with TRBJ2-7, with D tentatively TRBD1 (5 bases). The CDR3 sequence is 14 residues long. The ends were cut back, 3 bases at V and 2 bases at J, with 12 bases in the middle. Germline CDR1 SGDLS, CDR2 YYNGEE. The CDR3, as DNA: TGTGCCAGCAGCGCGGGTGGCAGGGCCTACGAGCAGTACTTC. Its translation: CASSAGGRAYEQYF. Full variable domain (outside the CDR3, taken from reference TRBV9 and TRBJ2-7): DSGVTQTPKHLITATGQRVTLRCSPRSGDLSVYWYQQSLDQGLQFLIQYYNGEERAKGNILERFSAQQFPDLHSELNLSSLELGDSALYFCASSAGGRAYEQYFGPGTRLTVT.

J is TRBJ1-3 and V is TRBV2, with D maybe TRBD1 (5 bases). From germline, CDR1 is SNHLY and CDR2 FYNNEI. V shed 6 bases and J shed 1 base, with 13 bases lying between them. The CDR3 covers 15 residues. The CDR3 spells CASRVDSRSGNTIYF. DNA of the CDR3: TGTGCCAGCAGAGTAGACAGCCGGTCTGGAAACACCATATATTTT.

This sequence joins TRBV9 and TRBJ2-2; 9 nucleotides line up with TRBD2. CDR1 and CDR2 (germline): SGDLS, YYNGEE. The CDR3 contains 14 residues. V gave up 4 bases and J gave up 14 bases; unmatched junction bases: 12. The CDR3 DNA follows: TGTGCCAGCAGCCCCCGGACTAGCGAGGCCTTACTGTTTTTT. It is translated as CASSPRTSEALLFF.

The CDR3 coding sequence is TGTGCCAGCAGTTTCGGTCTCGGGAACACTGAAGCTTTCTTT. Its translation: CASSFGLGNTEAFF. The rearrangement joins TRBV27 to TRBJ1-1; D gene ambiguous. Germline V CDR1 and CDR2: MNHEY, SMNVEV (reference sequence). The V end was cut by 3 bases, the J end by 1 base, with 9 bases between. There are 14 residues in the CDR3.

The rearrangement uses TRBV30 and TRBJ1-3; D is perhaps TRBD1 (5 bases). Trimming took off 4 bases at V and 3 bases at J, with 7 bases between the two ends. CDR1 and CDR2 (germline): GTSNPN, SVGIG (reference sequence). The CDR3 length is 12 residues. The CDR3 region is CAWTGVGNTIYF. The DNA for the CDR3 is TGTGCCTGGACGGGGGTTGGAAACACCATATATTTT. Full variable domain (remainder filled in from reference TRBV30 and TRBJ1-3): SQTIHQWPATLVQPVGSPLSLECTVEGTSNPNLYWYRQAAGRGLQLLFYSVGIGQISSEVPQNLSASRPQDRQFILSSKKLLLSDSGFYLCAWTGVGNTIYFGEGSWLTVV.

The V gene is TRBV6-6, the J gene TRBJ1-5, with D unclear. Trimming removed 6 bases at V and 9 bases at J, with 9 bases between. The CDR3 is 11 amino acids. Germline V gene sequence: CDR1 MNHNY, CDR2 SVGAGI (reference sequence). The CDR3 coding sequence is TGTGCCAGCAGCCGCACGGGGCCCCAGCATTTT. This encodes CASSRTGPQHF.

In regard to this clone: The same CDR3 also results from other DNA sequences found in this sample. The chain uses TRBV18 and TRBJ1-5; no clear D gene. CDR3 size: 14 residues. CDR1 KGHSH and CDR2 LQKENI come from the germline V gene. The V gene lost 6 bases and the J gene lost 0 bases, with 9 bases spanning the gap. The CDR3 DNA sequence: TGTGCCAGCTCGAGCGGAAATAGCAATCAGCCCCAGCATTTT. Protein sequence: CASSSGNSNQPQHF.

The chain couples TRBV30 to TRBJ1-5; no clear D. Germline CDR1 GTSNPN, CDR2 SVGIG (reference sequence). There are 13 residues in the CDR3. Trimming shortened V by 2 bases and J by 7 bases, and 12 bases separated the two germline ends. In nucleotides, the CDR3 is TGTGCCTGGAGTTCCAAAGGAGGACAGCCCCAGCATTTT. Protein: CAWSSKGGQPQHF. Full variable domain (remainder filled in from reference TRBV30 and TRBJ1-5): SQTIHQWPATLVQPVGSPLSLECTVEGTSNPNLYWYRQAAGRGLQLLFYSVGIGQISSEVPQNLSASRPQDRQFILSSKKLLLSDSGFYLCAWSSKGGQPQHFGDGTRLSIL.

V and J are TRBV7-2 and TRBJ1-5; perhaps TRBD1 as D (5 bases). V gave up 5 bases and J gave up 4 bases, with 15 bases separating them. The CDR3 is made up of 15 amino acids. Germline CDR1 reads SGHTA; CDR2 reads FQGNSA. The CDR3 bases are TGTGCCAGCAGCCCTGCGGGGGGGGGTAATCAGCCCCAGCATTTT. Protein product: CASSPAGGGNQPQHF.

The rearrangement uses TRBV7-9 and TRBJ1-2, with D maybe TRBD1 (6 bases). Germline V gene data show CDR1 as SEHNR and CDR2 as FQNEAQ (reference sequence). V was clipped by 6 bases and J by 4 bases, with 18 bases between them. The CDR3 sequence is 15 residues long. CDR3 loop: CASSRDRLRGYGYTF. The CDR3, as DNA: TGTGCCAGCAGTCGTGACAGGTTAAGGGGCTATGGCTACACCTTC.

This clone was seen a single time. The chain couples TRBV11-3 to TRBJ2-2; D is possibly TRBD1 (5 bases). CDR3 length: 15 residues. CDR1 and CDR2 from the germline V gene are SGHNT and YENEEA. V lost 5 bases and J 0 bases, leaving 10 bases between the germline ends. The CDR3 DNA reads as TGTGCCAGCAGCCGAGACAGTTCGAACACCGGGGAGCTGTTTTTT. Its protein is CASSRDSSNTGELFF.

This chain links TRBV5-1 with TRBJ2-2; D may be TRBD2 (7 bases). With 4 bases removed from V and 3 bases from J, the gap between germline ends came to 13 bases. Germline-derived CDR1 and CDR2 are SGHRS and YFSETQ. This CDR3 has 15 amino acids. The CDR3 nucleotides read TGCGCCAGCAGCCGACGGGGGGCGGACACCGGGGAGCTGTTTTTT. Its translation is CASSRRGADTGELFF.

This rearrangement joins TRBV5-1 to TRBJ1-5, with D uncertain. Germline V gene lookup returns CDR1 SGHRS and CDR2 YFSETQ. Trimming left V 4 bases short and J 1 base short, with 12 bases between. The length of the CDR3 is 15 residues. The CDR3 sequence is CASSPTEFSNQPQHF. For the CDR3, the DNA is TGCGCCAGCAGCCCCACTGAATTCAGCAATCAGCCCCAGCATTTT.